This TCR beta chain is drawn from a study of blood T cell repertoires in COVID-19. The repertoire was sequenced with immunoSEQ multiplex PCR; TCRdb's copy has only in-frame clones and lacks some. The sample includes about 200,000 clones, around nine tenths of them seen just once. The count of this clone is one. CDR1 LNHDA and CDR2 SQIVND come from the germline V gene (reference sequence). Germline trimming cut 3 bases from V and 3 bases from J; bases unmatched to any gene: 2. The CDR3 runs 14 residues. This TCR was sampled from a man between 60 and 70 years old with COVID-19, enrolled during active disease. This chain connects TRBV19 to TRBJ1-3; TRBD1 agrees at 7 bases. Source material: peripheral blood. This CDR3 is CASSITGDGNTIYF. The CDR3 DNA is TGTGCCAGTAGTATTACAGGGGATGGAAACACCATATATTTT. Based on the CDR3 plus reference TRBV19 and TRBJ1-3, the full variable domain is DGGITQSPKYLFRKEGQNVTLSCEQNLNHDAMYWYRQDPGQGLRLIYYSQIVNDFQKGDIAEGYSVSREKKESFPLTVTSAQKNPTAFYLCASSITGDGNTIYFGEGSWLTVV.